This T cell receptor (beta chain) derives from a study of early T cells in non-severe SARS-CoV-2 infection. Unique molecular identifiers were affixed to single, distinct cDNA molecules. Each CDR3 protein is one row after TCRdb ran MiXCR on the 5' RACE reads. The sample records about 80,000 distinct CDR3 sequences, less than 5.5% being singletons. Per germline, CDR1 SGHVS and CDR2 FQNEAQ. This CDR3 has 14 amino acids. Trimming removed 8 bases at V and 5 bases at J, with 16 bases between. This clonotype originated in an adult who was a healthcare worker with PCR-confirmed SARS-CoV-2 infection or an uninfected control (not recorded which). J is TRBJ1-5 and V is TRBV7-8, with D possibly being TRBD1 (6 bases). Sequenced material: whole blood, taken at baseline. CDR3 in amino acids: CASAGRDIYQPQHF. The DNA for the CDR3 is TGTGCCAGCGCTGGCCGGGACATATATCAGCCCCAGCATTTT.